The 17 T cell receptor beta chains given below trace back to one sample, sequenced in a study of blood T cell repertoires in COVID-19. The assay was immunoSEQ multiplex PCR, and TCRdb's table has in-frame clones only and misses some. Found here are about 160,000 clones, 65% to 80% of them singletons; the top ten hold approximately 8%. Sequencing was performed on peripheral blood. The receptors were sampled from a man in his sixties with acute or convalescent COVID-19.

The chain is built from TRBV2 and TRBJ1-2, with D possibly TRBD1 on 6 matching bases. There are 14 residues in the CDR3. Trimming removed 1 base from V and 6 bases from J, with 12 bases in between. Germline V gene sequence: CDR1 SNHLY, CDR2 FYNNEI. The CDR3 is CASSEGGRVDGYTF. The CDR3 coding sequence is TGTGCCAGCAGTGAAGGGGGGCGCGTGGATGGCTACACCTTC.

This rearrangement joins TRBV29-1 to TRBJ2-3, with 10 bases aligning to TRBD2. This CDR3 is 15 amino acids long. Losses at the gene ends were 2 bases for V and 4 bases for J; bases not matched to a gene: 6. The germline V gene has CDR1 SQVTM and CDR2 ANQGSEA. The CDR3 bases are TGCAGCGTTGAATACAGCGGGGGGGCCGCAGATACGCAGTATTTT. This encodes CSVEYSGGAADTQYF.

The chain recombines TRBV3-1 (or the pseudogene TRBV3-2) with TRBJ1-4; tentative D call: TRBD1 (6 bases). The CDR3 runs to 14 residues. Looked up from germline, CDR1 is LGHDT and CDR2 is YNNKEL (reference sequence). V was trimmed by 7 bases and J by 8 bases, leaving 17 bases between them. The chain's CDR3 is CASTPARGGEKLFF. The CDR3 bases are TGTGCCAGCACCCCCGCCAGGGGAGGGGAAAAACTGTTTTTT.

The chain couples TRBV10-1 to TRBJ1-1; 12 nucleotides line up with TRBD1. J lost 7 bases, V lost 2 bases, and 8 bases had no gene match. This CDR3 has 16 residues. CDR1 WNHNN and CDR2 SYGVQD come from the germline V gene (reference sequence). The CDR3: CASSEPGTGGGGEAFF. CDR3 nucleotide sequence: TGCGCCAGCAGTGAGCCGGGGACAGGGGGCGGGGGTGAAGCTTTCTTT.

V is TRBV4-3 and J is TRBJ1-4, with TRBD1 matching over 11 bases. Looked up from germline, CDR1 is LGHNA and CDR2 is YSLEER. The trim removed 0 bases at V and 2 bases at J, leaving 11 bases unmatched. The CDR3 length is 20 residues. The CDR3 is CASSQDQADRGLLTNEKLFF. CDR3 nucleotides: TGCGCCAGCAGCCAAGATCAGGCGGACAGGGGGCTTCTGACTAATGAAAAACTGTTTTTT.

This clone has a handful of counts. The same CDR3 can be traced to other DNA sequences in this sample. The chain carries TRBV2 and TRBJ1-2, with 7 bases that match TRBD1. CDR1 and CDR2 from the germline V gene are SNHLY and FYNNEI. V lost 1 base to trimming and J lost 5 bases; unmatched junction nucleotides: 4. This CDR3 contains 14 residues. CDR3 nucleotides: TGTGCCAGCAGTGAAGGACAGGGAGGATATGGCTACACCTTC. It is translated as CASSEGQGGYGYTF.

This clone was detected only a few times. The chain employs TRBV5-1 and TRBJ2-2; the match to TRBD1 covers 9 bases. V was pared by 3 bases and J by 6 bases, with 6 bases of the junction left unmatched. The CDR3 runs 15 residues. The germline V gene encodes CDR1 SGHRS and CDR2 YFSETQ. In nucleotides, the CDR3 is TGCGCCAGCAGCTCAAGACAGGGGGTGCCCGGGGAGCTGTTTTTT. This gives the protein CASSSRQGVPGELFF.

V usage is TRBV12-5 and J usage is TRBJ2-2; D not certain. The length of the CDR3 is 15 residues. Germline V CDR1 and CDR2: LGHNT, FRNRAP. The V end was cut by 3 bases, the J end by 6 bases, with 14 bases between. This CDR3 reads CASGFLVSVPGELFF. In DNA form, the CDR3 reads TGTGCTAGTGGTTTCCTAGTTTCAGTCCCCGGGGAGCTGTTTTTT.

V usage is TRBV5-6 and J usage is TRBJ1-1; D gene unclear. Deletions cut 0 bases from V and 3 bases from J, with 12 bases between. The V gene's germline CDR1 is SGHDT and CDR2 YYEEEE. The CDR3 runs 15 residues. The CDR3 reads CASSLGGRVYTEAFF. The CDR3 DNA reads TGTGCCAGCAGCTTGGGAGGCCGGGTATACACTGAAGCTTTCTTT. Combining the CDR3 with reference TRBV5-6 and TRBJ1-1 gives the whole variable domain DAGVTQSPTHLIKTRGQQVTLRCSPKSGHDTVSWYQQALGQGPQFIFQYYEEEERQRGNFPDRFSGHQFPNYSSELNVNALLLGDSALYLCASSLGGRVYTEAFFGQGTRLTVV.

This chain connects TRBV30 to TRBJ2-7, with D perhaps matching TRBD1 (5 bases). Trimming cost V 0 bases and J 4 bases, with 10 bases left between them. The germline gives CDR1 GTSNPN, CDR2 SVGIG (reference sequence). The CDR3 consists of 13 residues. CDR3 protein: CAWSVTGQYEQYF. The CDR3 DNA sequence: TGTGCCTGGAGTGTAACAGGACAATACGAGCAGTACTTC.

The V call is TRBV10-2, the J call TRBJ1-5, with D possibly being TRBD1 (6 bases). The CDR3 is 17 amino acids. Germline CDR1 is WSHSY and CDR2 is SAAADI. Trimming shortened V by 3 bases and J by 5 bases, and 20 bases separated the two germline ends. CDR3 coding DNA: TGCGCCAGCAGTGAAGGTGTGGGGCAGGGGCTCGATCAGCCCCAGCATTTT. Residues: CASSEGVGQGLDQPQHF.

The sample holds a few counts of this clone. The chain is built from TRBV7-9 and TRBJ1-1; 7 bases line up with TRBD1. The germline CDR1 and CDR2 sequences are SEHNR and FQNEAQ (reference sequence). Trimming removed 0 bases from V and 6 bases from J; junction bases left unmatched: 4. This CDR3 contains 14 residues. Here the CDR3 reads CASSLAQGIPEAFF. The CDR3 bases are TGTGCCAGCAGCTTAGCACAGGGGATCCCTGAAGCTTTCTTT.

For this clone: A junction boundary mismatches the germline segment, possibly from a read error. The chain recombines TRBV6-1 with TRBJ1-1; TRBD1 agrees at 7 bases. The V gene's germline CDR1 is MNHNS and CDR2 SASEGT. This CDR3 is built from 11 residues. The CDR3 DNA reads TGTGCCAGCAGTGATATTGGGACAGCCGAGTTT. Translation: CASSDIGTAEF.

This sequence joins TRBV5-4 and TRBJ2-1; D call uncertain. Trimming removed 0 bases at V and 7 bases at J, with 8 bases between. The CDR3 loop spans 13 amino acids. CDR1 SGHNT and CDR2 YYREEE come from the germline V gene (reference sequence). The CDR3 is CASSLAGVNEQFF. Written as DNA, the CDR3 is TGTGCCAGCAGCTTGGCCGGAGTGAATGAGCAGTTCTTC.

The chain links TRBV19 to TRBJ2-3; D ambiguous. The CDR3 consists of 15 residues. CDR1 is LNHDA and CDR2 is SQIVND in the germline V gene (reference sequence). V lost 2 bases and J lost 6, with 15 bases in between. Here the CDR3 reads CASSINSAVGDTQYF. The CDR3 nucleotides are TGTGCCAGTAGTATAAATTCCGCGGTGGGTGATACGCAGTATTTT.

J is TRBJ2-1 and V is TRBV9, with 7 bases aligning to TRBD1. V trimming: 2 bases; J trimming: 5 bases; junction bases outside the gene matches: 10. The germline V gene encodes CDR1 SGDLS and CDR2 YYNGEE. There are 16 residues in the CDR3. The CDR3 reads CASSVSTGTANNEQFF. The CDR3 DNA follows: TGTGCCAGCAGCGTGAGCACCGGGACAGCTAACAATGAGCAGTTCTTC. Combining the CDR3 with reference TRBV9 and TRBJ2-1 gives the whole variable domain DSGVTQTPKHLITATGQRVTLRCSPRSGDLSVYWYQQSLDQGLQFLIQYYNGEERAKGNILERFSAQQFPDLHSELNLSSLELGDSALYFCASSVSTGTANNEQFFGPGTRLTVL.

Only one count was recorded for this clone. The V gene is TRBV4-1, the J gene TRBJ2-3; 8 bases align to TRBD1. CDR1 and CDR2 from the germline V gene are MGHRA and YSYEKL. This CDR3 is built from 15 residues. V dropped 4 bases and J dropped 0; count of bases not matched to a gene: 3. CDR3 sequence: CASSRQGKSTDTQYF. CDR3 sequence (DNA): TGCGCCAGCAGCCGACAGGGGAAAAGCACAGATACGCAGTATTTT.